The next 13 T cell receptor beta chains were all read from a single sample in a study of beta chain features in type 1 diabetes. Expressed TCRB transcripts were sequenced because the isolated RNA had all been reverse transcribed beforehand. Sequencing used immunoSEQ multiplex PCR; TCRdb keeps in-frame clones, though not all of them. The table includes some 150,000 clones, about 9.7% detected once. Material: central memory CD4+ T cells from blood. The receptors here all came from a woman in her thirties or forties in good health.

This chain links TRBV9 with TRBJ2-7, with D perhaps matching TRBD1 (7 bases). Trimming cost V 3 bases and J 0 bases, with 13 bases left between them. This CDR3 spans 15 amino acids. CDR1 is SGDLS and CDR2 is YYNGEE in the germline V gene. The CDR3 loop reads CASSAEGQSSYEQYF. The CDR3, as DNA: TGTGCCAGCAGCGCGGAGGGACAGTCCTCCTACGAGCAGTACTTC. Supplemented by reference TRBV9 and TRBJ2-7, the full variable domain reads DSGVTQTPKHLITATGQRVTLRCSPRSGDLSVYWYQQSLDQGLQFLIQYYNGEERAKGNILERFSAQQFPDLHSELNLSSLELGDSALYFCASSAEGQSSYEQYFGPGTRLTVT.

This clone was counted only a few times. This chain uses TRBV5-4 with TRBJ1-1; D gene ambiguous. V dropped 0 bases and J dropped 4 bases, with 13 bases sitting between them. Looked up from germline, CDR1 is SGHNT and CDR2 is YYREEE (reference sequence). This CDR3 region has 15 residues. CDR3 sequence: CASSLGRAEGTEAFF. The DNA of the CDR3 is TGTGCCAGCAGCTTGGGTCGGGCGGAGGGCACTGAAGCTTTCTTT.

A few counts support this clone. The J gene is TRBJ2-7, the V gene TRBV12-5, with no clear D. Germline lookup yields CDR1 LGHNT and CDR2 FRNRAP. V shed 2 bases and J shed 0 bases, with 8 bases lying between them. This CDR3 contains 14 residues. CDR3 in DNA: TGTGCTAGTGGTTTGTGGCCAAACTCCTACGAGCAGTACTTC. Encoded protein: CASGLWPNSYEQYF.

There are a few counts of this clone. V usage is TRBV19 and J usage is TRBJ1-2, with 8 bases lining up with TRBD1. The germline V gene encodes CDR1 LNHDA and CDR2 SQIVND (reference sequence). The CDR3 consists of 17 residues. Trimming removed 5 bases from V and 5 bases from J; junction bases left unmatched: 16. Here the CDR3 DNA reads TGTGCCAGTAGTTCCAGGGGGCGCGGACTCTCTAGTTATGGCTACACCTTC. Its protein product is CASSSRGRGLSSYGYTF.

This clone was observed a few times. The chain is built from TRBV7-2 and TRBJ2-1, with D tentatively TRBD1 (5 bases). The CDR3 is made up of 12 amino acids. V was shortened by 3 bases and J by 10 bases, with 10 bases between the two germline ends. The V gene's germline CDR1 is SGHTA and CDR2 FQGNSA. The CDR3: CASSLTRQEQFF. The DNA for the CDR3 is TGTGCCAGCAGCTTGACCCGACAGGAGCAGTTCTTC.

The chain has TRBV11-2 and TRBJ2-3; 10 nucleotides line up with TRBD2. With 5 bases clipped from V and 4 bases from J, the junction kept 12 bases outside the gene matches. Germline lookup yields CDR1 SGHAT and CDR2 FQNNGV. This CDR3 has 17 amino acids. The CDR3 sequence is CASSRQRGGVGADTQYF. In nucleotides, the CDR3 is TGTGCCAGCAGCCGACAGCGGGGGGGCGTCGGGGCAGATACGCAGTATTTT.

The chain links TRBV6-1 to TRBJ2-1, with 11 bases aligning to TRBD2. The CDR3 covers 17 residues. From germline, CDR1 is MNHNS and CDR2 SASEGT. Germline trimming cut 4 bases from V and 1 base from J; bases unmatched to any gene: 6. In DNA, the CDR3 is TGTGCCAGCAGTGGCTCGCTAGCGGGGGGATCCTACAATGAGCAGTTCTTC. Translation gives CASSGSLAGGSYNEQFF.

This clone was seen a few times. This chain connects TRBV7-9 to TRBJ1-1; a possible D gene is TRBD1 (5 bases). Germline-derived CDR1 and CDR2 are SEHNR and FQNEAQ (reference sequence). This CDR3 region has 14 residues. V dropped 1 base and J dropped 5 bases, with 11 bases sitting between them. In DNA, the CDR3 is TGTGCCAGCAGCTTAGGCAGGGAAACAACTGAAGCTTTCTTT. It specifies CASSLGRETTEAFF. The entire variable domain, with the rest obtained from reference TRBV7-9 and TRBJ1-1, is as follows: DTGVSQNPRHKITKRGQNVTFRCDPISEHNRLYWYRQTLGQGPEFLTYFQNEAQLEKSRLLSDRFSAERPKGSFSTLEIQRTEQGDSAMYLCASSLGRETTEAFFGQGTRLTVV.

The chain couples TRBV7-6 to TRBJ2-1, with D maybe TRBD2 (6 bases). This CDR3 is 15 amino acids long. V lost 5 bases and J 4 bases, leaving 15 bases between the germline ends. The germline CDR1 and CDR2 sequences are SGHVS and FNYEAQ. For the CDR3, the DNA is TGTGCCAGCAGCCCGTATGGGGGAGGTTACAATGAGCAGTTCTTC. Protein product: CASSPYGGGYNEQFF.

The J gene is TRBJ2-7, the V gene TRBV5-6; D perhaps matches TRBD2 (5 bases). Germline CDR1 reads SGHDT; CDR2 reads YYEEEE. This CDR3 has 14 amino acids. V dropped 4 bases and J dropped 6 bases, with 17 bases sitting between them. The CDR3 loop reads CASSRGRIRGEQYF. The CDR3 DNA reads TGTGCCAGCAGCCGCGGCAGGATCCGGGGCGAGCAGTACTTC.

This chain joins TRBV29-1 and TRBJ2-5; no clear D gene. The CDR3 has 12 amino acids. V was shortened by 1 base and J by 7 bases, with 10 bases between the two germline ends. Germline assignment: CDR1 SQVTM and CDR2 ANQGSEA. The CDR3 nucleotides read TGCAGCGTTGAAGGGGTGCGCGGGACCCAGTACTTC. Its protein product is CSVEGVRGTQYF. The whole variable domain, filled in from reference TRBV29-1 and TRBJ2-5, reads SAVISQKPSRDICQRGTSLTIQCQVDSQVTMMFWYRQQPGQSLTLIATANQGSEATYESGFVIDKFPISRPNLTFSTLTVSNMSPEDSSIYLCSVEGVRGTQYFGPGTRLLVL.

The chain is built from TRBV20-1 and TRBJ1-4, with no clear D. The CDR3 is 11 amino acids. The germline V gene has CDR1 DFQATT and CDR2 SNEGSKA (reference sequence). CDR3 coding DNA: TGCAGCCCTCTTACTAATGAAAAACTGTTTTTT. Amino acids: CSPLTNEKLFF.

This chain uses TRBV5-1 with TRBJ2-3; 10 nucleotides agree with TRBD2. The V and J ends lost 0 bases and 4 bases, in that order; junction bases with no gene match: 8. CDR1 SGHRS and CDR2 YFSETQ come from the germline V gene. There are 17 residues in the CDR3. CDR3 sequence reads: CASSLAAVAGGPDTQYF. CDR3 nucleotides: TGCGCCAGCAGCTTGGCCGCGGTAGCGGGGGGTCCAGATACGCAGTATTTT.